This TCR beta chain appears in the sequencing data of a study of shared clonotypes between healthy human individuals. The count of this clone is one. Trimming shortened V by 4 bases and J by 1 base, and 15 bases separated the two germline ends. This CDR3 has 15 residues. CDR1 is SGHKS, CDR2 YYEKEE, per germline (reference sequence). Profiling relied on immunoSEQ multiplex PCR, and the TCRdb table lists in-frame clones only, not all of them. The data show 2 million to 3 million clones, with around 90% seen just once and under 0.15% held by the top ten. The specimen was naive CD4+ T cells sorted from blood. Subset given: CD45RA+ positively selected. The rearrangement joins TRBV5-5 to TRBJ2-7; D may be TRBD1 (6 bases). This receptor was taken from a man aged 18 to 35 in good health. The CDR3 protein is CASSADRMWSYEQYF. The DNA for the CDR3 is TGTGCCAGCAGCGCGGACAGAATGTGGTCCTACGAGCAGTACTTC. The full variable domain, completed using reference TRBV5-5 and TRBJ2-7, is DAGVTQSPTHLIKTRGQQVTLRCSPISGHKSVSWYQQVLGQGPQFIFQYYEKEERGRGNFPDRFSARQFPNYSSELNVNALLLGDSALYLCASSADRMWSYEQYFGPGTRLTVT.